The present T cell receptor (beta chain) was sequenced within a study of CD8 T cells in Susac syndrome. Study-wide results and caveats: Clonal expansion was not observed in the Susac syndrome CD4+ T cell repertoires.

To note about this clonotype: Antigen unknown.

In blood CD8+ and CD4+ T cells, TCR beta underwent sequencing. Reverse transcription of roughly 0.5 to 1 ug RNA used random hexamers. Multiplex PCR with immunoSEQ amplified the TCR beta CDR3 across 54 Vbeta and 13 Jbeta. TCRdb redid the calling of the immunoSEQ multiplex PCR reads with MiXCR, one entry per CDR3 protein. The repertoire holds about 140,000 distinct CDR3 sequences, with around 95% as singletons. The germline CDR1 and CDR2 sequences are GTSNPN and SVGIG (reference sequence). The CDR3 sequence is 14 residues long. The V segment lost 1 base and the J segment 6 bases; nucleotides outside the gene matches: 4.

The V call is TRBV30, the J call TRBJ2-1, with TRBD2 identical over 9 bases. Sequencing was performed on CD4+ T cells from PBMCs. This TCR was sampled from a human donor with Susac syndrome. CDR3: CAWSAGTSINEQFF. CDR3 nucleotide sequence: TGTGCCTGGAGTGCCGGGACTAGCATCAATGAGCAGTTCTTC.